The 18 T cell receptor beta chains listed next were all sequenced from one sample in a study of PD-1 blockade in classical Hodgkin lymphoma. Only in-frame clones appear in the TCRdb table, and some are missing; sequencing was by immunoSEQ multiplex PCR. Of some 70,000 clones listed, roughly 92% are singletons. Regarding time point: newly diagnosed, previously untreated cHL patient sample. The sample consisted of peripheral blood mononuclear cells (PBMCs). Receptors were obtained from a human donor with classical Hodgkin lymphoma.

V usage is TRBV19 and J usage is TRBJ1-2; 8 bases are shared with TRBD1. The CDR3 runs to 13 residues. With 9 bases clipped from V and 8 bases from J, the junction kept 11 bases outside the gene matches. The germline gives CDR1 LNHDA, CDR2 SQIVND (reference sequence). In nucleotides, the CDR3 is TGTGCCAGCGGGGACAGGACTGTTGGGGGCTACACCTTC. It is translated as CASGDRTVGGYTF.

The CDR3: CASSLRRGGPGEQFF. CDR3 nucleotide sequence: TGTGCCAGCAGCTTAAGGCGGGGGGGCCCGGGTGAGCAGTTCTTC. This chain uses TRBV11-3 with TRBJ2-1, with 9 bases matching TRBD2. Trimming at V came to 2 bases and at J to 9 bases, leaving 8 bases not matched to a gene. CDR1 and CDR2 (germline): SGHNT, YENEEA. The CDR3 totals 15 residues.

This chain connects TRBV5-5 to TRBJ1-6; 7 bases align to TRBD1. Germline CDR1 reads SGHKS; CDR2 reads YYEKEE (reference sequence). The CDR3 extends over 14 amino acids. Germline trimming cut 0 bases from V and 7 bases from J; bases unmatched to any gene: 1. The CDR3 sequence is CASSLEGGNSPLHF. CDR3 sequence (DNA): TGTGCCAGCAGCTTGGAAGGGGGCAATTCACCCCTCCACTTT.

J is TRBJ2-5 and V is TRBV5-4, with a tentative D call TRBD1 (6 bases). V was trimmed by 4 bases and J by 0 bases, leaving 13 bases between them. The CDR3 length is 15 residues. From germline, CDR1 is SGHNT and CDR2 YYREEE (reference sequence). The CDR3 nucleotides read TGTGCCAGCAGCCTAAGACAGGAGTACCAAGAGACCCAGTACTTC. Protein: CASSLRQEYQETQYF. The full variable domain, completed using reference TRBV5-4 and TRBJ2-5, is ETGVTQSPTHLIKTRGQQVTLRCSSQSGHNTVSWYQQALGQGPQFIFQYYREEENGRGNFPPRFSGLQFPNYSSELNVNALELDDSALYLCASSLRQEYQETQYFGPGTRLLVL.

The V call is TRBV4-2, the J call TRBJ2-7, with no clear D. CDR1 and CDR2 from the germline V gene are LGHNA and YNFKEQ. Deletions cut 1 base from V and 1 base from J, with 5 bases between. CDR3 length: 13 residues. CDR3 DNA sequence: TGTGCCAGCAGCCAAGCGAATTCCTACGAGCAGTACTTC. Protein sequence: CASSQANSYEQYF.

V gene TRBV19 combines with J gene TRBJ2-1; 13 nucleotides line up with TRBD2. The CDR3 loop spans 17 amino acids. Germline loops: CDR1 LNHDA, CDR2 SQIVND (reference sequence). J gave up 7 bases and V 3 bases, and 9 bases lay outside the gene matches. The DNA of the CDR3 is TGTGCCAGTAGTATTCAACTAGCGGGAGGGATGGAGAATGAGCAGTTCTTC. Its translation: CASSIQLAGGMENEQFF.

The rearrangement links TRBV5-6 to TRBJ2-1; 8 nucleotides match TRBD2. The germline V gene encodes CDR1 SGHDT and CDR2 YYEEEE. The J segment lost 3 bases and the V segment lost 4 bases, leaving 6 bases of the junction unmatched. This CDR3 region has 15 residues. In DNA form, the CDR3 reads TGTGCCAGCAGCGGGAGCGGGAGTATCTACAATGAGCAGTTCTTC. This translates into CASSGSGSIYNEQFF.

V and J are TRBV6-6 and TRBJ2-2, with D perhaps matching TRBD2 (6 bases). The CDR3 has 14 residues. Germline V gene lookup returns CDR1 MNHNY and CDR2 SVGAGI (reference sequence). V dropped 8 bases and J dropped 3 bases, with 13 bases sitting between them. CDR3 residues: CASQGRQYTGELFF. CDR3 DNA sequence: TGTGCCAGCCAAGGGAGGCAGTACACCGGGGAGCTGTTTTTT.

The V and J genes are TRBV7-2 and TRBJ2-5; 9 bases line up with TRBD2. From germline, CDR1 is SGHTA and CDR2 FQGNSA. CDR3 length equals 17 residues. V trimming: 0 bases; J trimming: 4 bases; junction bases outside the gene matches: 9. Written as DNA, the CDR3 is TGTGCCAGCAGCTTAGCTGCGGGAGGGCCGACTAGAGAGACCCAGTACTTC. This gives the protein CASSLAAGGPTRETQYF.

The rearrangement joins TRBV6-1 to TRBJ1-5, with D possibly matching TRBD1 (6 bases). CDR3 length: 15 residues. V lost 9 bases and J lost 1, with 16 bases in between. From germline, CDR1 is MNHNS and CDR2 SASEGT. Here the CDR3 reads CASRGAAPSNQPQHF. CDR3 coding DNA: TGTGCCAGTCGGGGGGCAGCACCGAGCAATCAGCCCCAGCATTTT.

The DNA of the CDR3 is TGTGCCAGCAGCTGGGACAGGAGCTCTGGAAACACCATATATTTT. It codes for CASSWDRSSGNTIYF. This chain joins TRBV5-4 and TRBJ1-3; 8 bases match TRBD1. The CDR3 runs 15 residues. Germline CDR1 and CDR2: SGHNT and YYREEE (reference sequence). V lost 3 bases to trimming and J lost 0 bases; unmatched junction nucleotides: 2.

The rearrangement joins TRBV30 to TRBJ2-1; no reliable D call. Per the germline V gene, CDR1 is GTSNPN and CDR2 is SVGIG (reference sequence). This CDR3 comprises 14 residues. V was shortened by 0 bases and J by 4 bases, with 10 bases between the two germline ends. The CDR3 region is CAWSVPSLYNEQFF. CDR3 sequence (DNA): TGTGCCTGGAGTGTCCCCAGTTTGTACAATGAGCAGTTCTTC.

The chain recombines TRBV10-1 with TRBJ1-1, with D perhaps TRBD1 (6 bases). This CDR3 is built from 12 residues. Germline V gives CDR1 WNHNN, CDR2 SYGVQD (reference sequence). V was trimmed by 11 bases and J by 1 base, leaving 11 bases between them. CDR3 protein: CADWTENTEAFF. The CDR3 bases are TGCGCCGACTGGACAGAGAACACTGAAGCTTTCTTT.

The J gene is TRBJ2-1, the V gene TRBV7-2; perhaps TRBD1 as D (6 bases). V lost 4 bases and J lost 9, with 10 bases in between. Germline values: CDR1 SGHTA, CDR2 FQGNSA. The CDR3 contains 12 residues. The CDR3 DNA is TGTGCCAGCAGCTCAACAGGGTCTGAGCAGTTCTTC. Translated: CASSSTGSEQFF.

In its sample, this clone was seen once. This rearrangement joins TRBV19 to TRBJ1-4; 8 bases agree with TRBD1. In germline, CDR1 is LNHDA, CDR2 SQIVND (reference sequence). Trimming took 2 bases from V and 3 from J; bases not matched to a gene: 14. The CDR3 length is 19 residues. Here the CDR3 reads CASSIRRTGKIWANEKLFF. For the CDR3, the DNA is TGTGCCAGTAGTATACGGAGGACAGGGAAAATATGGGCTAATGAAAAACTGTTTTTT.

V and J are TRBV30 and TRBJ1-1, with TRBD1 matching 9 bases. With 2 bases clipped from V and 8 bases from J, the junction kept 9 bases outside the gene matches. The CDR3 covers 14 residues. Per the germline V gene, CDR1 is GTSNPN and CDR2 is SVGIG (reference sequence). The CDR3 DNA reads TGTGCCTGGAGTACCGGACAGGGGATGAGAGAAGCTTTCTTT. Translated: CAWSTGQGMREAFF.

This clone was counted a few times. CDR3 nucleotides: TGTGCCAGCAGCGCGGGGGAGGGGAGCAATCAGCCCCAGCATTTT. Translating it yields CASSAGEGSNQPQHF. The chain recombines TRBV9 with TRBJ1-5, with D possibly being TRBD1 (5 bases). With 3 bases removed from V and 1 base from J, the gap between germline ends came to 11 bases. In germline, CDR1 is SGDLS, CDR2 YYNGEE. The CDR3 runs 15 residues.

The chain employs TRBV12-5 and TRBJ1-2; no clear D gene. There are 12 residues in the CDR3. Trimming cost V 5 bases and J 3 bases, with 7 bases left between them. The germline V gene encodes CDR1 LGHNT and CDR2 FRNRAP. The DNA of the CDR3 is TGTGCTAGTGGTCTAGATGACTATGGCTACACCTTC. It is translated as CASGLDDYGYTF.